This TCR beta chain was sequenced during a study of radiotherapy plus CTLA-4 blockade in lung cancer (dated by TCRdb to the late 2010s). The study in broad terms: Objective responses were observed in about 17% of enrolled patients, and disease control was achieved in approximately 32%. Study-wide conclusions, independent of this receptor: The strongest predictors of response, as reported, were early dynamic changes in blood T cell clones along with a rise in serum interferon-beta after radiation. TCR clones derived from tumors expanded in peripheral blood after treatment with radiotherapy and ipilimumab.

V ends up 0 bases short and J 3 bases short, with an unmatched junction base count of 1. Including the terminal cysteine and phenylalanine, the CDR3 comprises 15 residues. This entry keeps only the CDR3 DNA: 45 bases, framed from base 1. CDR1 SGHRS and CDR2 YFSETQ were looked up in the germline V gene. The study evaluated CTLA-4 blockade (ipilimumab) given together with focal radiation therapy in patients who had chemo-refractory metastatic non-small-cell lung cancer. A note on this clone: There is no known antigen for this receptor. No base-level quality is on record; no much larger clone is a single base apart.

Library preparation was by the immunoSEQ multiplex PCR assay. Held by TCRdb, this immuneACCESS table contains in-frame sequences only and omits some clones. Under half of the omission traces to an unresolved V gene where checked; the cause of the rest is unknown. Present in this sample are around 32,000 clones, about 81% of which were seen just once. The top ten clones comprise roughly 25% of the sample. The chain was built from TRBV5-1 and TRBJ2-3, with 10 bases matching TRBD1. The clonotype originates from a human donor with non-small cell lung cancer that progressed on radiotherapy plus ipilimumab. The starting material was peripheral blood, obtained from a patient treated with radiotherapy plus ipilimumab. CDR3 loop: CASSLEGQGTDTQYF. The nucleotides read TGCGCCAGCAGCTTGGAGGGACAGGGGACAGATACGCAGTATTTT.